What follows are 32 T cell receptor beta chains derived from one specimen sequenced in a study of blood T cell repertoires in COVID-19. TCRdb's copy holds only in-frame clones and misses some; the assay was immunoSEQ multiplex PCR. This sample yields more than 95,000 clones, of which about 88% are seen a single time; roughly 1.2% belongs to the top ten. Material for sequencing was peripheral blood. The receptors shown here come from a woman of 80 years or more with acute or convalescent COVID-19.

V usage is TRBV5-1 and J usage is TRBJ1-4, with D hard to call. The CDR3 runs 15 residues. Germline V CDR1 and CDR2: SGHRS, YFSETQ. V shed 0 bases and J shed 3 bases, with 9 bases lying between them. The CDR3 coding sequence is TGCGCCAGCAGCTTGGGAAGCACAGCTAATGAAAAACTGTTTTTT. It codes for CASSLGSTANEKLFF.

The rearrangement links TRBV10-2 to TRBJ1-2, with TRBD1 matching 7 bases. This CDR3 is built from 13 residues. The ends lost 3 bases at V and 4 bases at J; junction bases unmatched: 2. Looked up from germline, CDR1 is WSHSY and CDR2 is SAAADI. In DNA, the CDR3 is TGCGCCAGCAGTGACAGGGGGGCCTATGGCTACACCTTC. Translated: CASSDRGAYGYTF.

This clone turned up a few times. Written as DNA, the CDR3 is TGTGCCAGCAGTGACATCGCCGATCTATCTTTCATAGTCTCCTACGAGCAGTACTTC. As protein: CASSDIADLSFIVSYEQYF. J is TRBJ2-7 and V is TRBV6-4; no clear D gene. This CDR3 is 19 amino acids long. The germline V gene has CDR1 MRHNA and CDR2 SNTAGT. Trimming took off 2 bases at V and 0 bases at J, with 23 bases between the two ends.

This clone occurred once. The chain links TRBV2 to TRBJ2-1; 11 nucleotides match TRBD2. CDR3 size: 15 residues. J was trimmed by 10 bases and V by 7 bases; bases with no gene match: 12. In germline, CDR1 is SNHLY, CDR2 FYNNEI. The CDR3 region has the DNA TGTGCCAGCAAACTACTAGCGGGGGAGTGGGGAGAGCAGTTCTTC. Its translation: CASKLLAGEWGEQFF. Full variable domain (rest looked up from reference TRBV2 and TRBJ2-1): EPEVTQTPSHQVTQMGQEVILRCVPISNHLYFYWYRQILGQKVEFLVSFYNNEISEKSEIFDDQFSVERPDGSNFTLKIRSTKLEDSAMYFCASKLLAGEWGEQFFGPGTRLTVL.

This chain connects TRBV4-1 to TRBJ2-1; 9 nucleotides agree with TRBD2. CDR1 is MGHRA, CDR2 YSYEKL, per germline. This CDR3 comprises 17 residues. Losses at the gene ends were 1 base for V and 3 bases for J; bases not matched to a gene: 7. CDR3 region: CASSQGFGTSSYNEQFF. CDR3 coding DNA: TGCGCCAGCAGCCAAGGTTTCGGGACTAGCAGCTACAATGAGCAGTTCTTC.

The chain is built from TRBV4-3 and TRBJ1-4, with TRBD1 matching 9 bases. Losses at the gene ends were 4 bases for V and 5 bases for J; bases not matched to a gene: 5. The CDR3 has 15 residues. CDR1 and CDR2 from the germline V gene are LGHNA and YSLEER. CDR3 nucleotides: TGCGCCAGCAGCCTAGAGGGACAGGGAAATGAAAAACTGTTTTTT. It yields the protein CASSLEGQGNEKLFF.

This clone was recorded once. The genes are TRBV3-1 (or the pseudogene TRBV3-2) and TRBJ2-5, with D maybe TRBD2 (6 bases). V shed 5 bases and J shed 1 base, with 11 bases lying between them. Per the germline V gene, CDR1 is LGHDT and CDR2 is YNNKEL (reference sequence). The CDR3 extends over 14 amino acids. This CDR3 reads CASSNRGSQETQYF. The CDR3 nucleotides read TGTGCCAGCAGCAACCGGGGGTCCCAAGAGACCCAGTACTTC.

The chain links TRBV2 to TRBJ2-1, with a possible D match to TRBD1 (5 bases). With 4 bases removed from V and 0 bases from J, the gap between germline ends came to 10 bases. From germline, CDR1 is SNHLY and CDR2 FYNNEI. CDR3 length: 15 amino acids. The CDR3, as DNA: TGTGCCAGCAGTGGGGGCACCCTCTCCTACAATGAGCAGTTCTTC. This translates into CASSGGTLSYNEQFF.

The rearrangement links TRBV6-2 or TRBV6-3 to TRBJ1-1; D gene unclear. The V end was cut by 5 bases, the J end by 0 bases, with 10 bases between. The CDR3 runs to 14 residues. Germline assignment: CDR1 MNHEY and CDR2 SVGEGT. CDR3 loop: CASSADTLNTEAFF. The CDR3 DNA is TGTGCCAGCAGTGCTGACACCTTGAACACTGAAGCTTTCTTT.

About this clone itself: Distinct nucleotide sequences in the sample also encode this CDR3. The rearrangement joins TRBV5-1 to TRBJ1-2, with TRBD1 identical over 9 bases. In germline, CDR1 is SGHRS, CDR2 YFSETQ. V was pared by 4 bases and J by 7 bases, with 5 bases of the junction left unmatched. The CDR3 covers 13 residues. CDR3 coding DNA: TGCGCCAGCAGCCTTGGGACAGGGAGTGGCTACACCTTC. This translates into CASSLGTGSGYTF.

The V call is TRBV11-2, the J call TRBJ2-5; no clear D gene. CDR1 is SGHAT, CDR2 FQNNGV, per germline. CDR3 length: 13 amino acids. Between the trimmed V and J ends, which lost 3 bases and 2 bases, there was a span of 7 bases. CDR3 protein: CASSFEQQETQYF. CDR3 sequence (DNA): TGTGCCAGCAGCTTTGAACAGCAAGAGACCCAGTACTTC.

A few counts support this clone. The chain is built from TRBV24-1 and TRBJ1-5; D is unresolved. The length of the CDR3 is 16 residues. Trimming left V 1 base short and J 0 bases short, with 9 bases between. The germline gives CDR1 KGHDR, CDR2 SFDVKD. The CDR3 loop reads CATSDFNTSSNQPQHF. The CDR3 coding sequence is TGTGCCACCAGTGATTTTAACACCTCTAGCAATCAGCCCCAGCATTTT.

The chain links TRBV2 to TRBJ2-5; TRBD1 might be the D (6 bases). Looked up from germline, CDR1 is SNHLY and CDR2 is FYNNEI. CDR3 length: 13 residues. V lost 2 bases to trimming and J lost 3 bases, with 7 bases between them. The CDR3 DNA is TGTGCCAGCAGTGAAAACAGGGAAGAGACCCAGTACTTC. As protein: CASSENREETQYF.

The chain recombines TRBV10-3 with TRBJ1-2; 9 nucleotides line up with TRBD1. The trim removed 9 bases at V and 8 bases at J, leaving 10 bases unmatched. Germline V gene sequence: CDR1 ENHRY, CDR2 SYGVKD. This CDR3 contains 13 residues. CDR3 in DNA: TGTGCCATGAAAATGGGACAGGGATGGGGCTACACCTTC. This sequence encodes CAMKMGQGWGYTF.

The CDR3 DNA reads as TGTGCCAGCAGTTTGAGTATTCGCGCGGAGACCCAGTACTTC. Its protein product is CASSLSIRAETQYF. V usage is TRBV5-4 and J usage is TRBJ2-5; D uncertain. Germline CDR1 and CDR2: SGHNT and YYREEE (reference sequence). CDR3 length equals 14 residues. Trimming removed 5 bases from V and 5 bases from J, with 16 bases in between.

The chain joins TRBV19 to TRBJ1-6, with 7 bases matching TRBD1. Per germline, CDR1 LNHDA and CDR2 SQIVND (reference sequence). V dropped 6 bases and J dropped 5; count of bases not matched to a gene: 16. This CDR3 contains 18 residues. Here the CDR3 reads CASSPRKRGLKDNSPLHF. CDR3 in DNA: TGTGCCAGTAGCCCGAGAAAAAGGGGGCTTAAGGATAATTCACCCCTCCACTTT.

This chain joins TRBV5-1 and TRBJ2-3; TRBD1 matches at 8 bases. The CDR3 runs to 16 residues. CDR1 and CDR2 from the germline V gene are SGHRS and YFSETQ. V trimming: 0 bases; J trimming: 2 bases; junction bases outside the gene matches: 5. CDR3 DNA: TGCGCCAGCAGCTTGGGACAGGGGCCCTTCACAGATACGCAGTATTTT. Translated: CASSLGQGPFTDTQYF.

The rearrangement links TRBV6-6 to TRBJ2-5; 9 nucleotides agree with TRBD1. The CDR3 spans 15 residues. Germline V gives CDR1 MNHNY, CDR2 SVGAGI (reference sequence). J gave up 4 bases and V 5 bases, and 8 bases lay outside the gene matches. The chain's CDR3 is CASSPPGQGRETQYF. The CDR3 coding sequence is TGTGCCAGCAGTCCTCCCGGACAGGGGCGAGAGACCCAGTACTTC.

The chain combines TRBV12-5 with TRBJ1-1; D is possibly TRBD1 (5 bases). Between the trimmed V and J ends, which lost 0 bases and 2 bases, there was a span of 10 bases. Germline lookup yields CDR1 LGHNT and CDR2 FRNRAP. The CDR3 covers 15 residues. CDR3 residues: CASGLVRGDNTEAFF. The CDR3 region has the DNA TGTGCTAGTGGTTTGGTCCGGGGGGATAACACTGAAGCTTTCTTT. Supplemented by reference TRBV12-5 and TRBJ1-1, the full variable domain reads DARVTQTPRHKVTEMGQEVTMRCQPILGHNTVFWYRQTMMQGLELLAYFRNRAPLDDSGMPKDRFSAEMPDATLATLKIQPSEPRDSAVYFCASGLVRGDNTEAFFGQGTRLTVV.

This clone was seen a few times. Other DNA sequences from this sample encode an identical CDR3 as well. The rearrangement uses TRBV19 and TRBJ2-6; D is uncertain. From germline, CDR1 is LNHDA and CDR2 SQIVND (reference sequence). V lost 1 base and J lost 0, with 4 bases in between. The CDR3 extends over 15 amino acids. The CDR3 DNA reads TGTGCCAGTAGTATAGGAGTCTCTGGGGCCAACGTCCTGACTTTC. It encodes CASSIGVSGANVLTF.

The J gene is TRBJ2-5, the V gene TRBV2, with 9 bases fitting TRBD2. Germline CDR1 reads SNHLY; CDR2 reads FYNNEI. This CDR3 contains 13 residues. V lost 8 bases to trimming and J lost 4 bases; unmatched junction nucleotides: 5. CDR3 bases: TGTGCCAGCGGCGGGGGGGCATCAGAGACCCAGTACTTC. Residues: CASGGGASETQYF.

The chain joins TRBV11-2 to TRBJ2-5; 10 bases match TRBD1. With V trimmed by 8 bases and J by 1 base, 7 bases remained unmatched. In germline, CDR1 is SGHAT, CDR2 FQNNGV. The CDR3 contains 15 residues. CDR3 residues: CASCTGTGVQETQYF. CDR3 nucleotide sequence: TGTGCCAGCTGTACCGGGACAGGGGTCCAAGAGACCCAGTACTTC.

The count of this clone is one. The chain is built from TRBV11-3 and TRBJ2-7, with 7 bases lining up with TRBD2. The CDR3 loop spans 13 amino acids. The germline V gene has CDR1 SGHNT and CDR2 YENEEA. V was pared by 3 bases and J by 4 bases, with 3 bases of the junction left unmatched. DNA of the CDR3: TGTGCCAGCAGCTTCGGACTAGGATACGAGCAGTACTTC. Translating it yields CASSFGLGYEQYF. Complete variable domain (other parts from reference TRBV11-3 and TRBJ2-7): EAGVVQSPRYKIIEKKQPVAFWCNPISGHNTLYWYLQNLGQGPELLIRYENEEAVDDSQLPKDRFSAERLKGVDSTLKIQPAELGDSAVYLCASSFGLGYEQYFGPGTRLTVT.

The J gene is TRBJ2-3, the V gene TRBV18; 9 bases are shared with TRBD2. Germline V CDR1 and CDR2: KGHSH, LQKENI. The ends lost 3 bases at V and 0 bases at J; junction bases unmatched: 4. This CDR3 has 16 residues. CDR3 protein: CASSPGLAGSTDTQYF. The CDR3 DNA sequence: TGTGCCAGCTCACCGGGACTAGCTGGTAGCACAGATACGCAGTATTTT.

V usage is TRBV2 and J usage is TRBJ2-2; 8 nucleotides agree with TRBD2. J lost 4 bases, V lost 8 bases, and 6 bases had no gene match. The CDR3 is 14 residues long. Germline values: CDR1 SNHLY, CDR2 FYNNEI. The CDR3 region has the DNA TGTGCCAGCTTTGGCGGGGGGTCCACCGGGGAGCTGTTTTTT. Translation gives CASFGGGSTGELFF.

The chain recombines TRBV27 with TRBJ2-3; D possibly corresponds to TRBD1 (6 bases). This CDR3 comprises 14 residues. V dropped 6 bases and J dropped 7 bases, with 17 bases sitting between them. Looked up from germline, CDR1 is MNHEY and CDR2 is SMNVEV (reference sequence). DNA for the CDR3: TGTGCCAGCAGCTGGGTCGGAGGACAGAATACGCAGTATTTT. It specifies CASSWVGGQNTQYF.

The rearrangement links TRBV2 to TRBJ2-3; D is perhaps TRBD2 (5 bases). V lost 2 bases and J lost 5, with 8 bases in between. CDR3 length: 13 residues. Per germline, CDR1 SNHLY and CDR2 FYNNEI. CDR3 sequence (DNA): TGTGCCAGCAGTGAACCCCGGGGAGATACGCAGTATTTT. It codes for CASSEPRGDTQYF.

Here the CDR3 DNA reads TGTGCCAGCAGCTTCCCCGGAAGGACAGCCTACGAGCAGTACTTC. Amino acid sequence: CASSFPGRTAYEQYF. The chain links TRBV7-9 to TRBJ2-7; possible D gene TRBD1, 6 bases. Per germline, CDR1 SEHNR and CDR2 FQNEAQ (reference sequence). Trimming stripped 3 bases from V and 2 bases from J, with 14 bases between. The CDR3 has 15 amino acids.

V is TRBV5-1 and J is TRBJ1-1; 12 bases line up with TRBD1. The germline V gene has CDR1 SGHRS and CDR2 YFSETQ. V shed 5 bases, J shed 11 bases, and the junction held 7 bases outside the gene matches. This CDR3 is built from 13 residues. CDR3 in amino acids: CASSSGQGAVAFF. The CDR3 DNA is TGCGCCAGCAGTTCGGGACAGGGGGCTGTCGCTTTCTTT.

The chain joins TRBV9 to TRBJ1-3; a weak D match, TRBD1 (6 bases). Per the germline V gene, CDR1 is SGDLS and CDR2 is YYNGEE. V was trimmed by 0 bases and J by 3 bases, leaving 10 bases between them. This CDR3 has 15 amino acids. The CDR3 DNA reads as TGTGCCAGCAGCGTAGGCGGGGGCAGTGGAAACACCATATATTTT. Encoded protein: CASSVGGGSGNTIYF. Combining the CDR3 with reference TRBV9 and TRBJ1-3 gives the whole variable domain DSGVTQTPKHLITATGQRVTLRCSPRSGDLSVYWYQQSLDQGLQFLIQYYNGEERAKGNILERFSAQQFPDLHSELNLSSLELGDSALYFCASSVGGGSGNTIYFGEGSWLTVV.

The CDR3 region is CASGRSRGYTF. Here the CDR3 DNA reads TGTGCCAGCGGGCGTTCCCGTGGCTACACCTTC. The V gene is TRBV28, the J gene TRBJ1-2, with no clear D. Germline values: CDR1 MDHEN, CDR2 SYDVKM. The CDR3 is made up of 11 amino acids. Trimming left V 8 bases short and J 7 bases short, with 11 bases between.

CDR3 bases: TGTGCCAGCAGTGTTAACGGGGTTGGGAATGGCTACACCTTC. This translates into CASSVNGVGNGYTF. This rearrangement joins TRBV2 to TRBJ1-2; D uncertain. CDR1 and CDR2 from the germline V gene are SNHLY and FYNNEI. The CDR3 has 14 residues. Between the trimmed V and J ends, which lost 4 bases and 6 bases, there was a span of 15 bases.